The rows below give T cell receptor beta chains drawn from one sample of a study of Ad26.COV2.S vaccination and SARS-CoV-2 variants. Some clones are missing from TCRdb's copy, which holds only in-frame ones; the method was immunoSEQ multiplex PCR. The table includes 45,000 or so clones, approximately 80% detected once. The source was peripheral blood, collected after recovery from COVID-19. The source of these receptors is a human donor who had recovered from COVID-19. CDR3s include the opening cysteine and the closing phenylalanine or tryptophan. The D gene is left open where the match is weak. The listing skips clone size in some rows; elsewhere it reads once, few, many or a size class.

V gene: TRBV5-1
D gene: TRBD2
clone size: .
J gene: TRBJ2-3
CDR3 DNA: TGCGCCAGCAGCCCGTGGACCGGGGGGAACACAGATACGCAGTATTTT
CDR3 protein: CASSPWTGGNTDTQYF

V gene: TRBV9
D gene: TRBD2
clone size: .
J gene: TRBJ2-6
CDR3 DNA: TGTGCCAGCAGCGCCCCTAGCGGTCACTCTGGGGCCAACGTCCTGACTTTC
CDR3 protein: CASSAPSGHSGANVLTF

V gene: TRBV5-6
D gene: .
clone size: .
J gene: TRBJ2-6
CDR3 DNA: TGTGCCAGCAACATCTTCTCTGGGGCCAACGTCCTGACTTTC
CDR3 protein: CASNIFSGANVLTF

V gene: TRBV7-9
D gene: TRBD2
clone size: .
J gene: TRBJ2-7
CDR3 DNA: TGTGCCAGCAGCTTAGGGGCTGTCGTTAGCGGGGGTTCCTCCTACGAGCAGTACTTC
CDR3 protein: CASSLGAVVSGGSSYEQYF

V gene: TRBV9
D gene: .
clone size: few
J gene: TRBJ1-2
CDR3 DNA: TGTGCCAGCAGCGTAGACCCGACAGGAGGGTACTATGGCTACACCTTC
CDR3 protein: CASSVDPTGGYYGYTF

V gene: TRBV29-1
D gene: .
clone size: .
J gene: TRBJ1-4
CDR3 DNA: TGCAGCGTTGAGCGGGCAGGGGTTTTGGGGGAAAAACTGTTTTTT
CDR3 protein: CSVERAGVLGEKLFF

V gene: TRBV19
D gene: .
clone size: .
J gene: TRBJ2-3
CDR3 DNA: TGTGCCAGTAGTACGGGACGGGGGGATACGCAGTATTTT
CDR3 protein: CASSTGRGDTQYF

V gene: TRBV6-5
D gene: TRBD1
clone size: few
J gene: TRBJ1-5
CDR3 DNA: TGTGCCAGCAAGACAGGGTCTAGCAATCAGCCCCAGCATTTT
CDR3 protein: CASKTGSSNQPQHF

V gene: TRBV2
D gene: .
clone size: once
J gene: TRBJ1-1
CDR3 DNA: TGTGCCAGCAGTGTGGAGGGCGGGGGAAGGGCTTTCTTT
CDR3 protein: CASSVEGGGRAFF

V gene: TRBV12-5
D gene: .
clone size: .
J gene: TRBJ1-4
CDR3 DNA: TGTGCTAGTGGCTCCGGGACCGCGGAGGAAAAACTGTTTTTT
CDR3 protein: CASGSGTAEEKLFF

V gene: TRBV30
D gene: .
clone size: .
J gene: TRBJ1-5
CDR3 DNA: TGTGCCTGGTCAGGGACGGTAGATCAGCCCCAGCATTTT
CDR3 protein: CAWSGTVDQPQHF

V gene: TRBV25-1
D gene: TRBD1
clone size: .
J gene: TRBJ1-5
CDR3 DNA: TGTGCCAGCAGTCAGGGGGGTATCAATCAGCCCCAGCATTTT
CDR3 protein: CASSQGGINQPQHF

V gene: TRBV5-8
D gene: .
clone size: .
J gene: TRBJ1-4
CDR3 DNA: TGTGCCAGCACGCCCGGAGGTGGACTGTTTTTT
CDR3 protein: CASTPGGGLFF

V gene: TRBV18
D gene: .
clone size: few
J gene: TRBJ2-5
CDR3 DNA: TGTGCCAGCTCACCCCGGTTGAGAGAGACCCAGTACTTC
CDR3 protein: CASSPRLRETQYF

V gene: TRBV9
D gene: TRBD1
clone size: .
J gene: TRBJ2-7
CDR3 DNA: TGTGCCAGCAGCCGGGACAGCTACTCCTACGAGCAGTACTTC
CDR3 protein: CASSRDSYSYEQYF

V gene: TRBV30
D gene: .
clone size: .
J gene: TRBJ2-3
CDR3 DNA: TGTGCCTGGAAGGGGGGGCCGTACACAGATACGCAGTATTTT
CDR3 protein: CAWKGGPYTDTQYF

V gene: TRBV4-1
D gene: TRBD1
clone size: few
J gene: TRBJ1-1
CDR3 DNA: TGCGCCAGCAGCCAAGCCCCCGACAGGGGGCGTGAAGCTTTCTTT
CDR3 protein: CASSQAPDRGREAFF

V gene: TRBV6-5
D gene: .
clone size: .
J gene: TRBJ2-3
CDR3 DNA: TGTGCCAGCAGTTCCCGGCGCACAGATACGCAGTATTTT
CDR3 protein: CASSSRRTDTQYF

V gene: TRBV7-7
D gene: TRBD2
clone size: .
J gene: TRBJ2-2
CDR3 DNA: TGTGCCAGCAGCTTAGGAGCGGGATATGAGGGCGGGGAGCTGTTTTTT
CDR3 protein: CASSLGAGYEGGELFF

V gene: TRBV10-3
D gene: .
clone size: .
J gene: TRBJ1-2
CDR3 DNA: TGTGCCATCAGTGAGTCGGGGGAGGGAAGCAACTATGGCTACACCTTC
CDR3 protein: CAISESGEGSNYGYTF

V gene: TRBV6-5
D gene: .
clone size: .
J gene: TRBJ1-1
CDR3 DNA: TGTGCCAGCAGCAACGAGGGGAGAGGGGTCACTGAAGCTTTCTTT
CDR3 protein: CASSNEGRGVTEAFF

V gene: TRBV30
D gene: .
clone size: .
J gene: TRBJ1-4
CDR3 DNA: TGTGCCTGGAGTGGACTCCATCCGAATGAAAAACTGTTTTTT
CDR3 protein: CAWSGLHPNEKLFF

V gene: TRBV27
D gene: .
clone size: .
J gene: TRBJ1-6
CDR3 DNA: TGTGCCAGCAGTCCATCCGGGATCCAGTATAATTCACCCCTCCACTTT
CDR3 protein: CASSPSGIQYNSPLHF

V gene: TRBV11-2
D gene: TRBD2
clone size: .
J gene: TRBJ2-3
CDR3 DNA: TGTGCCAGCAGCAAGGCAGGGTCCGGGACTATTGATACGCAGTATTTT
CDR3 protein: CASSKAGSGTIDTQYF

V gene: TRBV2
D gene: TRBD1
clone size: .
J gene: TRBJ1-1
CDR3 DNA: TGTGCCAGCTCGGGACAGAGGATTACTGAAGCTTTCTTT
CDR3 protein: CASSGQRITEAFF

V gene: TRBV10-3
D gene: .
clone size: .
J gene: TRBJ2-5
CDR3 DNA: TGTGCCATCAGTGAGTCTCCTGGGGAGACCCAGTACTTC
CDR3 protein: CAISESPGETQYF

V gene: TRBV25-1
D gene: .
clone size: .
J gene: TRBJ1-1
CDR3 DNA: TGTGCCAGCAGTGAGCCTGTTTCCGGTAGGGAGGAAGCTTTCTTT
CDR3 protein: CASSEPVSGREEAFF

V gene: TRBV10-1
D gene: .
clone size: .
J gene: TRBJ2-2
CDR3 DNA: TGCGCCAGCAGCCGCAGGGAGAACACCGGGGAGCTGTTTTTT
CDR3 protein: CASSRRENTGELFF

V gene: TRBV29-1
D gene: .
clone size: few
J gene: TRBJ1-3
CDR3 DNA: TGCAGCTTTCAAAGCTCGGGCTCTGGAAACACCATATATTTT
CDR3 protein: CSFQSSGSGNTIYF

V gene: TRBV5-1
D gene: .
clone size: .
J gene: TRBJ1-1
CDR3 DNA: TGCGCCAGCAGTCAACAGGGAACTGAAGCTTTCTTT
CDR3 protein: CASSQQGTEAFF

V gene: TRBV5-1
D gene: .
clone size: .
J gene: TRBJ2-1
CDR3 DNA: TGCGCCAGCAGCTTGGAGGGAATAGGCAATGAGCAGTTCTTC
CDR3 protein: CASSLEGIGNEQFF

V gene: TRBV10-3
D gene: .
clone size: few
J gene: TRBJ2-6
CDR3 DNA: TGTGCCATCAGTGATGGCTCTGGGGCCAACGTCCTGACTTTC
CDR3 protein: CAISDGSGANVLTF

V gene: TRBV5-1
D gene: TRBD2
clone size: .
J gene: TRBJ2-3
CDR3 DNA: TGCGCCAGCAGCTTCTACGGGACTAGAGGTACAGATACGCAGTATTTT
CDR3 protein: CASSFYGTRGTDTQYF

V gene: TRBV5-1
D gene: TRBD2
clone size: .
J gene: TRBJ2-3
CDR3 DNA: TGCGCCAGCAGCCCCCGGGAGGGAACAGATACGCAGTATTTT
CDR3 protein: CASSPREGTDTQYF

V gene: TRBV19
D gene: .
clone size: .
J gene: TRBJ1-3
CDR3 DNA: TGTGCCAGTAATGGGATACTCTCTGGAAACACCATATATTTT
CDR3 protein: CASNGILSGNTIYF

V gene: TRBV27
D gene: .
clone size: .
J gene: TRBJ1-4
CDR3 DNA: TGTGCCAGCAGTATTGAAAAACTGTTTTTT
CDR3 protein: CASSIEKLFF

V gene: TRBV29-1
D gene: .
clone size: .
J gene: TRBJ2-5
CDR3 DNA: TGCAGCGTTGTGCGCCAAGAGACCCAGTACTTC
CDR3 protein: CSVVRQETQYF

V gene: TRBV6-4
D gene: .
clone size: .
J gene: TRBJ2-3
CDR3 DNA: TGTGCCAGCAGCCCGACGGGGGCATTCACAGATACGCAGTATTTT
CDR3 protein: CASSPTGAFTDTQYF

V gene: TRBV19
D gene: .
clone size: .
J gene: TRBJ2-2
CDR3 DNA: TGTGCCAGTAAACGGCAGGTTGGTGGCACCGGGGAGCTGTTTTTT
CDR3 protein: CASKRQVGGTGELFF

V gene: TRBV19
D gene: TRBD1
clone size: .
J gene: TRBJ1-1
CDR3 DNA: TGTGCTACCAAAAGGGACAGCCTGAACACTGAAGCTTTCTTT
CDR3 protein: CATKRDSLNTEAFF

V gene: TRBV30
D gene: .
clone size: .
J gene: TRBJ1-2
CDR3 DNA: TGTGCCTGGAGTGCGGAAAGCTATGGCTACACCTTC
CDR3 protein: CAWSAESYGYTF

V gene: TRBV10-3
D gene: TRBD2
clone size: .
J gene: TRBJ2-3
CDR3 DNA: TGTGCCATCGGCGGCGGGGGAAGCACAGATACGCAGTATTTT
CDR3 protein: CAIGGGGSTDTQYF

V gene: TRBV21-1
D gene: .
clone size: .
J gene: TRBJ2-1
CDR3 DNA: TGTGCCAGCAGCAAGGGGCTAGCGGGGTCCTACAATGAGCAGTTCTTC
CDR3 protein: CASSKGLAGSYNEQFF

V gene: TRBV19
D gene: TRBD1
clone size: .
J gene: TRBJ1-5
CDR3 DNA: TGTGCCAGTATTCAGGGGGCATCGAGCAATCAGCCCCAGCATTTT
CDR3 protein: CASIQGASSNQPQHF

V gene: TRBV5-1
D gene: .
clone size: .
J gene: TRBJ2-1
CDR3 DNA: TGCGCCAGCAGGGGGGGGACAATCGCTCACAATGAGCAGTTCTTC
CDR3 protein: CASRGGTIAHNEQFF

V gene: TRBV5-1
D gene: TRBD1
clone size: .
J gene: TRBJ2-5
CDR3 DNA: TGCGCCAGCAGCTTCGGACAGGGACAAGAGACCCAGTACTTC
CDR3 protein: CASSFGQGQETQYF

V gene: TRBV12-3/TRBV12-4
D gene: .
clone size: .
J gene: TRBJ2-1
CDR3 DNA: TGTGCCAGCAGGGCTTTCAATGAGCAGTTCTTC
CDR3 protein: CASRAFNEQFF

V gene: TRBV7-9
D gene: .
clone size: .
J gene: TRBJ1-1
CDR3 DNA: TGTGCCAGCAGCCTCTCCGTGGGGGGGACTGAAGCTTTCTTT
CDR3 protein: CASSLSVGGTEAFF

V gene: TRBV25-1
D gene: .
clone size: .
J gene: TRBJ2-3
CDR3 DNA: TGTGCCAGCAGCTCAGGTAGAACGCAGTATTTT
CDR3 protein: CASSSGRTQYF

V gene: TRBV24-1
D gene: TRBD2
clone size: once
J gene: TRBJ2-5
CDR3 DNA: TGTGCCACCAGTGCTGTGGGAGGGAAAGAGACCCAGTACTTC
CDR3 protein: CATSAVGGKETQYF

V gene: TRBV2
D gene: .
clone size: few
J gene: TRBJ2-1
CDR3 DNA: TGTGCCAGCAGAAAAAAGGGAGTAGTGGGCAATGAGCAGTTCTTC
CDR3 protein: CASRKKGVVGNEQFF

V gene: TRBV20-1
D gene: .
clone size: .
J gene: TRBJ1-3
CDR3 DNA: TGCAGTGCCAGTCGGGTGGATTCTGGAAACACCATATATTTT
CDR3 protein: CSASRVDSGNTIYF

V gene: TRBV10-3
D gene: .
clone size: once
J gene: TRBJ1-1
CDR3 DNA: TGTGCCATCGACGATGATTTCTTT
CDR3 protein: CAIDDDFF

V gene: TRBV3-1/TRBV3-2
D gene: .
clone size: once
J gene: TRBJ2-3
CDR3 DNA: TGTGCCAGCAGCCTCCACACAGATACGCAGTATTTT
CDR3 protein: CASSLHTDTQYF